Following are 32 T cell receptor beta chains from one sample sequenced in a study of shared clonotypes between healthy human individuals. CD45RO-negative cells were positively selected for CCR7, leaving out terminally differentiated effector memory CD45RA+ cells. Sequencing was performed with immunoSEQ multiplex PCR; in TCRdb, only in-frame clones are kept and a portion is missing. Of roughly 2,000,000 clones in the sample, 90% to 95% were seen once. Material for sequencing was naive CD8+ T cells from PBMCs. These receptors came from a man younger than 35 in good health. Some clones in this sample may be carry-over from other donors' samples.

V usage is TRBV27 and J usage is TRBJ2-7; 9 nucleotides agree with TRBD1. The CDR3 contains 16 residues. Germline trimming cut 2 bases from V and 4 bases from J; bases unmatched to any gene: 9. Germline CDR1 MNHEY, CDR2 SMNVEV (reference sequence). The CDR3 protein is CASSLSSGQGLYEQYF. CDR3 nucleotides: TGTGCCAGCAGTTTAAGTTCGGGACAGGGACTTTACGAGCAGTACTTC.

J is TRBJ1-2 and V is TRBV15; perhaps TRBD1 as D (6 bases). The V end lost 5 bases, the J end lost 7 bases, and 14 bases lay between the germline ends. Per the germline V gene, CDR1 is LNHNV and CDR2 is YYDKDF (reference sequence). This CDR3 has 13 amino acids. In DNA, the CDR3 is TGTGCCACCAGCGAGGGTGGAGGGGGTGGCTACACCTTC. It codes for CATSEGGGGGYTF.

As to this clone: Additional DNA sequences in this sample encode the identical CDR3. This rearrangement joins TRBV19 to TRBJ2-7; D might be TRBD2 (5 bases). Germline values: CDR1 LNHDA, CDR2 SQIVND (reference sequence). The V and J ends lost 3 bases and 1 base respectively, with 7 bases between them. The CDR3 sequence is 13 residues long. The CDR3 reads CASSISVSYEQYF. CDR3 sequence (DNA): TGTGCCAGTAGTATTAGCGTATCCTACGAGCAGTACTTC. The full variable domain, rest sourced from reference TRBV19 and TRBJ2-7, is DGGITQSPKYLFRKEGQNVTLSCEQNLNHDAMYWYRQDPGQGLRLIYYSQIVNDFQKGDIAEGYSVSREKKESFPLTVTSAQKNPTAFYLCASSISVSYEQYFGPGTRLTVT.

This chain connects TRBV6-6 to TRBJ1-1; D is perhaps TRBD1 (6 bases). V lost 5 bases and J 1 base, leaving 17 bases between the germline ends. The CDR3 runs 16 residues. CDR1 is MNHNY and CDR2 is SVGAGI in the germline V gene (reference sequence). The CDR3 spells CASSTGDGTQNTEAFF. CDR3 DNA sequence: TGTGCCAGCAGTACGGGGGACGGGACACAGAACACTGAAGCTTTCTTT.

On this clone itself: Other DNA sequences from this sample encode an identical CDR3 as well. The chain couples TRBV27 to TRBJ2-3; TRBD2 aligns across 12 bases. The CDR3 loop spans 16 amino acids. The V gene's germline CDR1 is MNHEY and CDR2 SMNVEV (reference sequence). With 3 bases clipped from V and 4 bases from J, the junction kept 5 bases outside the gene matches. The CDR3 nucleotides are TGTGCCAGCAGTTTGGTTCTAGCGGGAGGGGCAGATACGCAGTATTTT. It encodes CASSLVLAGGADTQYF.

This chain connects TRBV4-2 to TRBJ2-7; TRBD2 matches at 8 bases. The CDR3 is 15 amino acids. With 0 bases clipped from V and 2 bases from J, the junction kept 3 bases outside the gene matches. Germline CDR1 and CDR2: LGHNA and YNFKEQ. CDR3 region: CASSQDPGLAYEQYF. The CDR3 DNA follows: TGTGCCAGCAGCCAAGATCCGGGACTAGCCTACGAGCAGTACTTC.

The CDR3 spells CASSESLEGFFWTQYF. The CDR3 DNA reads TGTGCCAGCAGTGAGTCCCTGGAGGGTTTCTTCTGGACCCAGTACTTC. The gene calls are TRBV6-1 and TRBJ2-5; a weak D match, TRBD2 (6 bases). Germline assignment: CDR1 MNHNS and CDR2 SASEGT. V was pared by 3 bases and J by 7 bases, with 21 bases between. The CDR3 length is 16 residues.

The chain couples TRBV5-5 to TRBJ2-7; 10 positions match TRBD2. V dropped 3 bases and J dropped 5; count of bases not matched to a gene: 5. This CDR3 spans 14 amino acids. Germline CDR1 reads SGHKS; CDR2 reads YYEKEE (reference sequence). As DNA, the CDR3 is TGTGCCAGCAGCTCAAGCGGGAGGGCCCACGAGCAGTACTTC. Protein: CASSSSGRAHEQYF.

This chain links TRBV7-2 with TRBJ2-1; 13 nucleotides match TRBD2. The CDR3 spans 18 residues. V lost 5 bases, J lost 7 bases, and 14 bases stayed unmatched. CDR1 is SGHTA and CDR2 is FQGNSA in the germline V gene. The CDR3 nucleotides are TGTGCCAGCAGCCCCGGGACTAGCGGGGTCGACGGGTGGAATGAGCAGTTCTTC. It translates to CASSPGTSGVDGWNEQFF.

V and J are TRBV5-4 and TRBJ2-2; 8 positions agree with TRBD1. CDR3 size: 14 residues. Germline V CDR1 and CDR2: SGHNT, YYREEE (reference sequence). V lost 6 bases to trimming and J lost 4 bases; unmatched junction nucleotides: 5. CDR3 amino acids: CASTDRGFTGELFF. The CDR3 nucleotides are TGTGCCAGCACCGACAGGGGCTTCACCGGGGAGCTGTTTTTT.

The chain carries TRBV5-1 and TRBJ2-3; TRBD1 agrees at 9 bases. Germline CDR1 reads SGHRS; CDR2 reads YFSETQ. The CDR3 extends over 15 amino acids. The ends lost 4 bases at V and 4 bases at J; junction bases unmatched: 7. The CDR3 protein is CASSPGQGLSDTQYF. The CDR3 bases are TGCGCCAGCAGCCCGGGACAGGGATTGTCAGATACGCAGTATTTT.

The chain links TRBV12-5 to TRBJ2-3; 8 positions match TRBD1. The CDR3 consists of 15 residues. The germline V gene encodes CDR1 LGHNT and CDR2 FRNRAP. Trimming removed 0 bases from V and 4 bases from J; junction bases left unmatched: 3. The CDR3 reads CASGLVSGGADTQYF. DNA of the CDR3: TGTGCTAGTGGTTTGGTATCAGGGGGCGCAGATACGCAGTATTTT.

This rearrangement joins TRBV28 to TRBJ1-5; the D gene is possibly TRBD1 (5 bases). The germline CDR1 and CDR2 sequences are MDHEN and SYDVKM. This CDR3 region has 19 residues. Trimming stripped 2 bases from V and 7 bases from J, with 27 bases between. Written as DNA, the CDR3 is TGTGCCAGCAGTTTAGGGCTTCTAACGACTGATGGACACCGGCAGCCCCAGCATTTT. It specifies CASSLGLLTTDGHRQPQHF.

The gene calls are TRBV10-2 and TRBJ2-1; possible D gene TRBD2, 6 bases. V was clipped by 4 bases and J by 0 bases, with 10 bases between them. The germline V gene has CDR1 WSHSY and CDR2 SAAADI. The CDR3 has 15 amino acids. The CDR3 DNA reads TGCGCCAGCAGTGGAGTCGGGAGCTCCTACAATGAGCAGTTCTTC. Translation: CASSGVGSSYNEQFF.

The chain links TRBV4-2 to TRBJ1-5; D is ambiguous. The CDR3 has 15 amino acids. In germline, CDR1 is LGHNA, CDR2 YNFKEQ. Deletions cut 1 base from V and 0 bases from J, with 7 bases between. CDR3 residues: CASSQVRDSNQPQHF. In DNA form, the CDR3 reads TGTGCCAGCAGCCAAGTCCGGGATAGCAATCAGCCCCAGCATTTT.

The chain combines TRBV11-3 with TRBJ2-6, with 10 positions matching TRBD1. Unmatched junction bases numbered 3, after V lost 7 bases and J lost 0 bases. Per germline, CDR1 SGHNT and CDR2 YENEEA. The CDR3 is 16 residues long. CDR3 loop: CASTRDRGSGANVLTF. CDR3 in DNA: TGTGCCAGCACCCGGGACAGGGGCTCTGGGGCCAACGTCCTGACTTTC.

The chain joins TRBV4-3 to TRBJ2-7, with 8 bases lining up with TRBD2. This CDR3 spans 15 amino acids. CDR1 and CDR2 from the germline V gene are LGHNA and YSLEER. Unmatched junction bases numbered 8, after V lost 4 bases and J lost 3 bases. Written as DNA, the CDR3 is TGCGCCAGCAGCCCCCGAAAGACTAGCGTCTACGAGCAGTACTTC. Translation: CASSPRKTSVYEQYF.

The DNA for the CDR3 is TGCAGCGTTGTCCCCCGGGAGAAACCCAACAATGAGCAGTTCTTC. It encodes CSVVPREKPNNEQFF. The rearrangement links TRBV29-1 to TRBJ2-1; D perhaps matches TRBD2 (6 bases). V dropped 4 bases and J dropped 5 bases, with 18 bases sitting between them. The CDR3 contains 15 residues. Germline-derived CDR1 and CDR2 are SQVTM and ANQGSEA.

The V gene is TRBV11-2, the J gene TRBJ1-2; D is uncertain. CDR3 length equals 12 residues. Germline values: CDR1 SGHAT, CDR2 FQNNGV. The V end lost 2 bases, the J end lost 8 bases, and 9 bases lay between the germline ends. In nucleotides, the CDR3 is TGTGCCAGCAGCTTATCCTTTGCGGGCTACACCTTC. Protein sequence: CASSLSFAGYTF.

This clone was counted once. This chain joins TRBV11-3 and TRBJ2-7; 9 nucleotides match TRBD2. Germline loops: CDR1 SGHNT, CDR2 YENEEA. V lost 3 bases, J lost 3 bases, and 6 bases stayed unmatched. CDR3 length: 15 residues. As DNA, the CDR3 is TGTGCCAGCAGCTTCGTAGCGGGAGATCACTACGAGCAGTACTTC. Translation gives CASSFVAGDHYEQYF. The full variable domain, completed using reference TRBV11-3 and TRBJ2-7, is EAGVVQSPRYKIIEKKQPVAFWCNPISGHNTLYWYLQNLGQGPELLIRYENEEAVDDSQLPKDRFSAERLKGVDSTLKIQPAELGDSAVYLCASSFVAGDHYEQYFGPGTRLTVT.

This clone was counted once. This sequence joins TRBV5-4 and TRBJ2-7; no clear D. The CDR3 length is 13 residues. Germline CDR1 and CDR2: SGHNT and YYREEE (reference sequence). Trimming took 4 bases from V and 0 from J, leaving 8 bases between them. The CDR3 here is CASSPADSYEQYF. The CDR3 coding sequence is TGTGCCAGCAGCCCGGCGGACTCCTACGAGCAGTACTTC.

CDR3 nucleotides: TGTGCCAGCAGTTTATGGGCAGCCTACGAGCAGTACTTC. Translated, it gives CASSLWAAYEQYF. This chain uses TRBV28 with TRBJ2-7; D call uncertain. The V end was cut by 0 bases, the J end by 2 bases, with 5 bases between. Per the germline V gene, CDR1 is MDHEN and CDR2 is SYDVKM. The CDR3 spans 13 residues.

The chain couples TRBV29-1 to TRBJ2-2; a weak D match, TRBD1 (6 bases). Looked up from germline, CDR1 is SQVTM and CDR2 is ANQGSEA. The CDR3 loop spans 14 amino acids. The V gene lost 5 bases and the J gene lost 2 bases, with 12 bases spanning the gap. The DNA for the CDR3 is TGCAGCGTTAAAGGGGGTACTAACACCGGGGAGCTGTTTTTT. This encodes CSVKGGTNTGELFF.

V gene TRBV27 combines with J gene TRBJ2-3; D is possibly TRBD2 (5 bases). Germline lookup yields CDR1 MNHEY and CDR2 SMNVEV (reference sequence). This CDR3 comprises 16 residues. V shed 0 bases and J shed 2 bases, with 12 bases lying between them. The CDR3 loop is CASSLSMRAPTDTQYF. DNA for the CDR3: TGTGCCAGCAGTTTATCGATGAGGGCCCCCACAGATACGCAGTATTTT.

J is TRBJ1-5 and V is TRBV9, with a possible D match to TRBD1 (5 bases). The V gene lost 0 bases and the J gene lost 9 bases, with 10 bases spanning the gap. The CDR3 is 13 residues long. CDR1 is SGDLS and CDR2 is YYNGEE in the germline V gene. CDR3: CASSVAGGWPQHF. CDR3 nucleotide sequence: TGTGCCAGCAGCGTAGCTGGGGGTTGGCCCCAGCATTTT.

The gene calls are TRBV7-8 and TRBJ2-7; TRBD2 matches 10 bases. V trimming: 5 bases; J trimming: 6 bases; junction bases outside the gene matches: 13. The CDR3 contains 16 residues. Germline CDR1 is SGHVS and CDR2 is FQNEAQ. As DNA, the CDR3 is TGTGCCAGCAGCCCAAACCTAGCGGGAGTAGAGGGCGAGCAGTACTTC. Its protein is CASSPNLAGVEGEQYF.

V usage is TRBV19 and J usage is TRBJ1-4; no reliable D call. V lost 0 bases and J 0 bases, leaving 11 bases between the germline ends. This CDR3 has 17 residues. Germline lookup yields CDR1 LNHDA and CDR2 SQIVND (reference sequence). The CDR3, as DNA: TGTGCCAGTAGTATAGAGGTGAGGCTGGCAACTAATGAAAAACTGTTTTTT. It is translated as CASSIEVRLATNEKLFF.

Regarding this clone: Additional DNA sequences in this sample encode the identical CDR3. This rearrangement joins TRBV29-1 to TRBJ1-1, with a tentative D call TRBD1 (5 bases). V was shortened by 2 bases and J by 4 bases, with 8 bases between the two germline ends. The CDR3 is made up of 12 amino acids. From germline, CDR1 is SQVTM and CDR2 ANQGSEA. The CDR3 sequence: CSVERGGTEAFF. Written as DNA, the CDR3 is TGCAGCGTTGAACGCGGGGGCACTGAAGCTTTCTTT.

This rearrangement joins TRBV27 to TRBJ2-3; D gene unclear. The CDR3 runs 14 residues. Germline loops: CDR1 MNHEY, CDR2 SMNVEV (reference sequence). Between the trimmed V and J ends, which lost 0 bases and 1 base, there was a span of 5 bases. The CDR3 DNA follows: TGTGCCAGCAGTTTATCCTGGCGCACAGATACGCAGTATTTT. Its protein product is CASSLSWRTDTQYF.

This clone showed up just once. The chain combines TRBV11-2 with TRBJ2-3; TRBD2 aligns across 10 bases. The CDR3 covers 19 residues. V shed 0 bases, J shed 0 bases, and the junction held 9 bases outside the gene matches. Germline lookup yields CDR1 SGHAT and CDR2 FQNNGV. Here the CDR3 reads CASSLDRTGLAFSTDTQYF. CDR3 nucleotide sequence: TGTGCCAGCAGCTTAGACCGAACGGGACTAGCGTTTAGCACAGATACGCAGTATTTT.

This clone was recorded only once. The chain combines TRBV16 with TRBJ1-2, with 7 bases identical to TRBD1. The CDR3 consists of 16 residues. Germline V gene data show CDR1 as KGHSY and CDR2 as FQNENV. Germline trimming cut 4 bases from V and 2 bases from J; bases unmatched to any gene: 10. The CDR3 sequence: CASSLNSGGRNYGYTF. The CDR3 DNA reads TGTGCCAGCAGCCTCAACTCAGGGGGGAGGAACTATGGCTACACCTTC.

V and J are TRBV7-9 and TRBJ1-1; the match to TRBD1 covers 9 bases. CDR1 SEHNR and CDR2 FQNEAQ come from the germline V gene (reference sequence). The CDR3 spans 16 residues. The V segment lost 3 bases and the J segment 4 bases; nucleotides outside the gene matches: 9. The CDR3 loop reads CASSFPKGTGTTEAFF. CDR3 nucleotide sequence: TGTGCCAGCAGCTTCCCAAAGGGGACAGGGACCACTGAAGCTTTCTTT.